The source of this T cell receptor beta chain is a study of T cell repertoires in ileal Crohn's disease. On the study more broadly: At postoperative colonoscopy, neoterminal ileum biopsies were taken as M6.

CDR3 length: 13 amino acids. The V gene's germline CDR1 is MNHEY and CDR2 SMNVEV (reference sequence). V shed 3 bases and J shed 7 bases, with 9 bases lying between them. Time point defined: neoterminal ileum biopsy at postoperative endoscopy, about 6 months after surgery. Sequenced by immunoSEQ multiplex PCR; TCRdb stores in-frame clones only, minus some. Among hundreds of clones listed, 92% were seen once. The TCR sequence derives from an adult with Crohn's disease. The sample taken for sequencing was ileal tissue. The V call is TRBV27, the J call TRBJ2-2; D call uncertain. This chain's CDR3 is CASSFVSGGELFF. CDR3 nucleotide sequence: TGTGCCAGCAGTTTTGTTTCAGGCGGGGAGCTGTTTTTT.